The 15 T cell receptor beta chains below come from one sample, sequenced in a study of control samples from healthy donors and cancer patients. Method: immunoSEQ multiplex PCR; TCRdb's copy keeps in-frame clones and lacks some. The table has around 130,000 clones, more than 80% seen once; the top ten hold almost 40%. The sequenced sample was blood. These receptors were obtained from a man between 45 and 60 years old in good health.

The rearrangement joins TRBV25-1 to TRBJ1-1; D is possibly TRBD1 (6 bases). The V and J ends lost 7 bases and 4 bases respectively, with 19 bases between them. Per the germline V gene, CDR1 is MGHDK and CDR2 is SYGVNS. CDR3 length: 15 amino acids. DNA for the CDR3: TGTGCCAGCACCCAAACCACAACAGGGTTCACTGAAGCTTTCTTT. This translates into CASTQTTTGFTEAFF.

The chain joins TRBV30 to TRBJ2-2; 10 bases align to TRBD1. The CDR3 consists of 15 residues. Germline V gene lookup returns CDR1 GTSNPN and CDR2 SVGIG (reference sequence). V was clipped by 1 base and J by 6 bases; unmatched bases: 5. As DNA, the CDR3 is TGTGCCTGGAGTGCGGGACAGGGGTTTTCCGGGGAGCTGTTTTTT. This encodes CAWSAGQGFSGELFF.

V usage is TRBV7-2 and J usage is TRBJ1-1; D gene uncertain. V was pared by 0 bases and J by 4 bases, with 9 bases between. This CDR3 comprises 14 residues. The V gene's germline CDR1 is SGHTA and CDR2 FQGNSA. The CDR3 spells CASSLASWGTEAFF. The CDR3 bases are TGTGCCAGCAGCTTAGCCAGTTGGGGCACTGAAGCTTTCTTT. The full variable domain, with the rest looked up from reference TRBV7-2 and TRBJ1-1, is GAGVSQSPSNKVTEKGKDVELRCDPISGHTALYWYRQSLGQGLEFLIYFQGNSAPDKSGLPSDRFSAERTGGSVSTLTIQRTQQEDSAVYLCASSLASWGTEAFFGQGTRLTVV.

The chain has TRBV28 and TRBJ2-1, with D maybe TRBD2 (5 bases). Germline CDR1 reads MDHEN; CDR2 reads SYDVKM. This CDR3 contains 13 residues. With 2 bases removed from V and 7 bases from J, the gap between germline ends came to 9 bases. The CDR3: CASSLPSPNEQFF. The CDR3 coding sequence is TGTGCCAGCAGTTTACCTAGCCCTAATGAGCAGTTCTTC. The complete variable domain, with remaining parts taken from reference TRBV28 and TRBJ2-1, reads DVKVTQSSRYLVKRTGEKVFLECVQDMDHENMFWYRQDPGLGLRLIYFSYDVKMKEKGDIPEGYSVSREKKERFSLILESASTNQTSMYLCASSLPSPNEQFFGPGTRLTVL.

The V gene is TRBV18, the J gene TRBJ2-1, with a weak D call TRBD2 (5 bases). CDR1 and CDR2 from the germline V gene are KGHSH and LQKENI. This CDR3 is 15 amino acids long. Trimming took 3 bases from V and 7 from J, leaving 16 bases between them. This CDR3 is CASSPWAGEGNEQFF. Here the CDR3 DNA reads TGTGCCAGCTCACCTTGGGCCGGGGAAGGGAATGAGCAGTTCTTC.

V is TRBV19 and J is TRBJ1-5; possible D gene TRBD1, 5 bases. The ends were cut back, 8 bases at V and 1 base at J, with 15 bases in the middle. This CDR3 comprises 15 residues. Germline V lookup: CDR1 LNHDA, CDR2 SQIVND (reference sequence). CDR3 sequence: CASASWGPSNQPQHF. Written as DNA, the CDR3 is TGTGCCAGTGCCTCGTGGGGCCCGAGCAATCAGCCCCAGCATTTT.

This rearrangement joins TRBV7-7 to TRBJ2-2; D gene unclear. V shed 2 bases and J shed 3 bases, with 4 bases lying between them. Germline-derived CDR1 and CDR2 are SSHAT and FNYEAQ (reference sequence). This CDR3 has 13 residues. CDR3 DNA sequence: TGTGCCAGCAGCTTAACAGACACCGGGGAGCTGTTTTTT. Protein: CASSLTDTGELFF.

This chain links TRBV10-1 with TRBJ2-4; D is undetermined. V lost 2 bases to trimming and J lost 0 bases, with 17 bases between them. The CDR3 consists of 18 residues. Germline loops: CDR1 WNHNN, CDR2 SYGVQD (reference sequence). The CDR3 DNA follows: TGCGCCAGCAGTGAGGTGCTAGATGGGATACTAGCCAAAAACATTCAGTACTTC. This codes for CASSEVLDGILAKNIQYF.

J is TRBJ2-6 and V is TRBV19, with TRBD1 as a possible D gene (5 bases). This CDR3 region has 14 residues. The ends were cut back, 7 bases at V and 0 bases at J, with 7 bases in the middle. In germline, CDR1 is LNHDA, CDR2 SQIVND (reference sequence). CDR3 sequence (DNA): TGTGCCAGTACAGGGAACTCTGGGGCCAACGTCCTGACTTTC. Translated, it gives CASTGNSGANVLTF.

This chain connects TRBV29-1 to TRBJ1-1; D ambiguous. The CDR3 is 13 amino acids. Trimming removed 0 bases from V and 0 bases from J, with 5 bases in between. Germline-derived CDR1 and CDR2 are SQVTM and ANQGSEA. CDR3 residues: CSVEETMNTEAFF. In nucleotides, the CDR3 is TGCAGCGTTGAAGAGACCATGAACACTGAAGCTTTCTTT. Based on the CDR3 plus reference TRBV29-1 and TRBJ1-1, the full variable domain is SAVISQKPSRDICQRGTSLTIQCQVDSQVTMMFWYRQQPGQSLTLIATANQGSEATYESGFVIDKFPISRPNLTFSTLTVSNMSPEDSSIYLCSVEETMNTEAFFGQGTRLTVV.

This clone was seen only a few times. V is TRBV19 and J is TRBJ1-4; no clear D gene. This CDR3 is built from 15 residues. V lost 6 bases and J lost 0, with 11 bases in between. The V gene's germline CDR1 is LNHDA and CDR2 SQIVND (reference sequence). CDR3 amino acids: CASRPTVATNEKLFF. CDR3 DNA: TGTGCCAGTAGACCTACAGTAGCAACTAATGAAAAACTGTTTTTT. Filled out from reference TRBV19 and TRBJ1-4, the complete variable domain reads DGGITQSPKYLFRKEGQNVTLSCEQNLNHDAMYWYRQDPGQGLRLIYYSQIVNDFQKGDIAEGYSVSREKKESFPLTVTSAQKNPTAFYLCASRPTVATNEKLFFGSGTQLSVL.

This clone was seen at least ten times. The chain has TRBV12-3 or TRBV12-4 and TRBJ2-2; maybe TRBD1 (6 bases). V was pared by 5 bases and J by 7 bases, with 8 bases between. CDR3 length equals 12 residues. CDR3 sequence reads: CASSAGVGELFF. CDR3 coding DNA: TGTGCCAGCAGTGCAGGGGTCGGGGAGCTGTTTTTT.

The rearrangement joins TRBV27 to TRBJ1-5; the D is unclear. V was clipped by 6 bases and J by 0 bases, with 3 bases between them. The germline CDR1 and CDR2 sequences are MNHEY and SMNVEV (reference sequence). This CDR3 comprises 12 residues. The CDR3 loop reads CASRHSNQPQHF. As DNA, the CDR3 is TGTGCCAGCAGACATAGCAATCAGCCCCAGCATTTT.

A note on this clone: Sequence at one end of the junction differs from germline and may be a read error. The chain has TRBV14 and TRBJ2-6; 10 bases are a match to TRBD1. CDR1 is SGHDN, CDR2 FVKESK, per germline. This CDR3 is built from 18 residues. Written as DNA, the CDR3 is TGTGCCGGCAGCCAAGAGGACAGGGGGGACTCTGGGGCCAACGTCCTGACTTTC. It yields the protein CAGSQEDRGDSGANVLTF.

The V gene is TRBV6-4, the J gene TRBJ1-1; D unclear. The V and J ends lost 0 bases and 0 bases respectively, with 14 bases between them. CDR3 length: 17 residues. Germline CDR1 MRHNA, CDR2 SNTAGT. CDR3 residues: CASSDSGWRHMNTEAFF. The CDR3 DNA sequence: TGTGCCAGCAGTGACTCGGGCTGGAGACATATGAACACTGAAGCTTTCTTT.